One and the same sample provided the 20 T cell receptor beta chains below, sequenced in a study of T cells in Graves' hyperthyroidism and ophthalmopathy. Amplified TCR beta CDR3 regions came from RNA transcripts. The TCR CDR3 was amplified in a first-round RT-PCR using the HTBI primer set. One entry per CDR3 protein, called by TCRdb with MiXCR from the multiplex PCR reads. This repertoire shows a few hundred thousand distinct CDR3 sequences, about 18% found once; its top ten account for about 3.5%. The sequenced sample consisted of blood. The source of these receptors is a woman under 30 with Graves' hyperthyroidism.

This clonotype was seen repeatedly, ten times or more. The chain's CDR3 is CAWSAGARGYTF. In DNA, the CDR3 is TGTGCCTGGAGTGCAGGGGCGAGAGGCTACACCTTC. The J gene is TRBJ1-2, the V gene TRBV30, with a weak D call TRBD1 (6 bases). This CDR3 spans 12 amino acids. Trimming cost V 1 base and J 8 bases, with 11 bases left between them. The germline CDR1 and CDR2 sequences are GTSNPN and SVGIG (reference sequence).

Regarding this clonotype: A much bigger clone sits one base away, suggesting this may be a read error. The chain combines TRBV28 with TRBJ2-7, with TRBD1 identical over 8 bases. From germline, CDR1 is MDHEN and CDR2 SYDVKM. There are 12 residues in the CDR3. In nucleotides, the CDR3 is TGTGCCAGCAGTGGACCGGGACAGGCTCAGTGCTTC. Its translation: CASSGPGQAQCF.

The V call is TRBV29-1, the J call TRBJ1-1, with 11 bases lining up with TRBD1. Germline CDR1 reads SQVTM; CDR2 reads ANQGSEA. The CDR3 is 14 amino acids. The V gene end was trimmed by 3 bases and the J gene end by 3 bases; junction bases not matched to a gene: 3. The CDR3 region is CSVDGQGADTEAFF. CDR3 DNA sequence: TGCAGCGTTGACGGACAGGGGGCAGACACTGAAGCTTTCTTT.

This clonotype was recorded at least ten times. The genes are TRBV4-1 and TRBJ2-3; D unresolved. Trimming took 2 bases from V and 1 from J, leaving 4 bases between them. The CDR3 is made up of 13 amino acids. Germline V gene sequence: CDR1 MGHRA, CDR2 YSYEKL. Here the CDR3 DNA reads TGCGCCAGCAGCCAAAGGCGCACAGATACGCAGTATTTT. Amino acids: CASSQRRTDTQYF.

A note on this clonotype: A much larger clone lies a single base off, so this may be a read error. For the CDR3, the DNA is TGTGTCTGGAGCGGGACAGGGGATCAGCCCCAGCATTTT. Its translation is CVWSGTGDQPQHF. The chain has TRBV30 and TRBJ1-5, with 10 bases that match TRBD1. Germline values: CDR1 GTSNPN, CDR2 SVGIG (reference sequence). The CDR3 totals 13 residues.

CDR3 DNA: TGTGCCAGCAGCCAAGATGGGACAGGGGGCTTGAACACTGAAGCTTTCTTT. Translation: CASSQDGTGGLNTEAFF. This chain links TRBV3-1 with TRBJ1-1; 12 nucleotides agree with TRBD1. Per germline, CDR1 LGHDT and CDR2 YNNKEL (reference sequence). After removal of 0 bases from V and 0 bases from J, the junction contained 2 bases not matched to a gene. The CDR3 contains 17 residues.

This clonotype was observed many times. The chain links TRBV4-2 to TRBJ1-5; 8 bases fit TRBD1. Germline lookup yields CDR1 LGHNA and CDR2 YNFKEQ. With V trimmed by 1 base and J by 7 bases, 3 bases remained unmatched. This CDR3 spans 14 amino acids. As DNA, the CDR3 is TGTGCCAGCAGCCAAGGGACAGGGACACAGCCCCAGCATTTT. Residues: CASSQGTGTQPQHF.

CDR3 residues: CASSLNPWGLGNQPQHF. In nucleotides, the CDR3 is TGTGCCAGCAGTTTAAATCCGTGGGGGTTGGGCAATCAGCCCCAGCATTTT. The V call is TRBV12-3 or TRBV12-4, the J call TRBJ1-5, with D possibly being TRBD1 (5 bases). V was pared by 2 bases and J by 2 bases, with 16 bases between. The CDR3 sequence is 17 residues long.

Many counts were recorded for this clonotype. This chain joins TRBV11-2 and TRBJ1-2, with D hard to call. Trimming left V 2 bases short and J 7 bases short, with 8 bases between. Germline assignment: CDR1 SGHAT and CDR2 FQNNGV. CDR3 length: 12 amino acids. The CDR3 loop reads CASSLSSGGYTF. In nucleotides, the CDR3 is TGTGCCAGCAGCTTATCCTCGGGTGGCTACACCTTC.

This clonotype was observed at least ten times. V is TRBV15 and J is TRBJ2-5, with D perhaps TRBD1 (6 bases). Germline CDR1 is LNHNV and CDR2 is YYDKDF (reference sequence). This CDR3 has 16 amino acids. Trimming cost V 0 bases and J 3 bases, with 14 bases left between them. The CDR3 region has the DNA TGTGCCACCAGCAGAGAAGGGGGTGGGCCTAAAGAGACCCAGTACTTC. Protein product: CATSREGGGPKETQYF.

This chain uses TRBV6-1 with TRBJ2-7; D is perhaps TRBD1 (6 bases). Looked up from germline, CDR1 is MNHNS and CDR2 is SASEGT. This CDR3 spans 16 amino acids. Trimming took off 2 bases at V and 2 bases at J, with 16 bases between the two ends. This CDR3 is CASSEFLGTNPYEQYF. CDR3 sequence (DNA): TGTGCCAGCAGTGAATTTCTCGGGACAAATCCCTACGAGCAGTACTTC.

J is TRBJ2-3 and V is TRBV18; the D is unclear. The CDR3 spans 17 residues. The V gene lost 3 bases and the J gene lost 4 bases, with 20 bases spanning the gap. Germline CDR1 KGHSH, CDR2 LQKENI. The CDR3 sequence is CASSPAAKASFADTQYF. The CDR3 nucleotides read TGTGCCAGCTCACCGGCGGCTAAAGCGTCGTTCGCAGATACGCAGTATTTT.

This clonotype showed up many times. V and J are TRBV12-3 or TRBV12-4 and TRBJ2-5, with D uncertain. The V end lost 3 bases, the J end lost 1 base, and 9 bases lay between the germline ends. This CDR3 is 14 amino acids long. The CDR3 is CASSFWQSQETQYF. As DNA, the CDR3 is TGTGCCAGCAGTTTTTGGCAGTCCCAAGAGACCCAGTACTTC.

This clonotype was detected ten times or more. This rearrangement joins TRBV7-3 to TRBJ2-7; 7 bases are shared with TRBD2. Germline CDR1 reads SGHTA; CDR2 reads FQGTGA. The ends lost 1 base at V and 3 bases at J; junction bases unmatched: 6. The CDR3 length is 15 residues. The CDR3 is CASSLRGGLNYEQYF. CDR3 DNA sequence: TGTGCCAGCAGCTTAAGGGGGGGTCTGAACTACGAGCAGTACTTC.

This clonotype was counted ten times or more. The chain joins TRBV2 to TRBJ1-1; D may be TRBD1 (5 bases). Germline V gene sequence: CDR1 SNHLY, CDR2 FYNNEI. The CDR3 totals 15 residues. Trimming cost V 5 bases and J 5 bases, with 18 bases left between them. CDR3 sequence (DNA): TGTGCCAGCAGTTATTCCAGGGTCGGGGAGACTGAAGCTTTCTTT. Amino acid sequence: CASSYSRVGETEAFF.

In its sample, this clonotype was seen many times. V and J are TRBV6-1 and TRBJ1-2; a weak D match, TRBD1 (6 bases). V was shortened by 6 bases and J by 0 bases, with 14 bases between the two germline ends. This CDR3 has 15 residues. Germline V lookup: CDR1 MNHNS, CDR2 SASEGT. In DNA, the CDR3 is TGTGCCAGCAGGCGGCAGGGGTCCTCTAACTATGGCTACACCTTC. Its protein is CASRRQGSSNYGYTF.

This clonotype was counted many times. V usage is TRBV7-8 and J usage is TRBJ2-7; D remains ambiguous. This CDR3 contains 14 residues. From germline, CDR1 is SGHVS and CDR2 FQNEAQ. V was shortened by 5 bases and J by 1 base, with 12 bases between the two germline ends. CDR3 loop: CASSQERASYEQYF. The CDR3 DNA follows: TGTGCCAGCAGCCAAGAAAGGGCTTCCTACGAGCAGTACTTC.

This clonotype has more than one count but fewer than ten. This sequence may be a read error, since a much larger clone differs from it by one base. This rearrangement joins TRBV12-3 or TRBV12-4 to TRBJ2-2; tentatively, D is TRBD1 (6 bases). This CDR3 contains 15 residues. The CDR3 loop is CASTIRGLNTGELCF. The CDR3 DNA follows: TGTGCCAGCACAATTAGGGGGTTGAACACCGGGGAGCTGTGTTTT.

The chain employs TRBV6-5 and TRBJ1-1; possibly TRBD1 for D (5 bases). Trimming stripped 4 bases from V and 1 base from J, with 10 bases between. This CDR3 region has 14 residues. Germline lookup yields CDR1 MNHEY and CDR2 SVGAGI. CDR3 bases: TGTGCCAGCAGTTCCCAGGGCCAGAACACTGAAGCTTTCTTT. It translates to CASSSQGQNTEAFF.

This clonotype was picked up many times. CDR3: CASTPSRLLGAFF. The CDR3 region has the DNA TGTGCCAGCACTCCTTCTCGGCTATTGGGAGCTTTCTTT. V is TRBV12-3 or TRBV12-4 and J is TRBJ1-1; D is uncertain. The CDR3 extends over 13 amino acids. V was cut by 7 bases and J by 10 bases, with 19 bases left in between.